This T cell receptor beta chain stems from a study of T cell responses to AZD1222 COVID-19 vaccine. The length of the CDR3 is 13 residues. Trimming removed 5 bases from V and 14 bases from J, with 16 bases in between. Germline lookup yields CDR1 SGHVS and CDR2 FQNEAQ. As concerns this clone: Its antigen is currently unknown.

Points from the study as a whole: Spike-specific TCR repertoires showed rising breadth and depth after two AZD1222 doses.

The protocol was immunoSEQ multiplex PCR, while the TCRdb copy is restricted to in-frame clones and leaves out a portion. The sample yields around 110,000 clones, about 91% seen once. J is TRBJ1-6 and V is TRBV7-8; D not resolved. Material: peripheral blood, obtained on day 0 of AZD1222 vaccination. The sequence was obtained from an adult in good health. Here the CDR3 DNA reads TGTGCCAGCAGCCCTCGGGTCCCTGGATCCCTCCACTTT. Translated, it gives CASSPRVPGSLHF.